This record looks at one T cell receptor beta chain sequence and its context. The identical CDR3 is also encoded by other nucleotide sequences in the sample. Assay used: immunoSEQ multiplex PCR; TCRdb lists only in-frame clones, some missing. The sample consists of roughly 650,000 clones, roughly 96% of them appearing once. This sample was included in a study of shared clonotypes between healthy human individuals. Naive CD8 cells were CD45RO-negative, positively selected for CCR7, excluding terminally differentiated effector memory CD45RA+ cells. Trimming removed 5 bases from V and 5 bases from J, with 6 bases in between. This CDR3 is built from 11 residues. Germline CDR1 and CDR2: MNHEY and SVGAGI.

This sequence originates from a woman in her twenties or thirties in good health. The material sequenced was naive CD8+ T cells sorted from blood. The V call is TRBV6-5, the J call TRBJ2-5; tentatively, D is TRBD1 (6 bases). For the CDR3, the DNA is TGTGCCAGCAGTAGGGGGGAGACCCAGTACTTC. Amino acids: CASSRGETQYF.